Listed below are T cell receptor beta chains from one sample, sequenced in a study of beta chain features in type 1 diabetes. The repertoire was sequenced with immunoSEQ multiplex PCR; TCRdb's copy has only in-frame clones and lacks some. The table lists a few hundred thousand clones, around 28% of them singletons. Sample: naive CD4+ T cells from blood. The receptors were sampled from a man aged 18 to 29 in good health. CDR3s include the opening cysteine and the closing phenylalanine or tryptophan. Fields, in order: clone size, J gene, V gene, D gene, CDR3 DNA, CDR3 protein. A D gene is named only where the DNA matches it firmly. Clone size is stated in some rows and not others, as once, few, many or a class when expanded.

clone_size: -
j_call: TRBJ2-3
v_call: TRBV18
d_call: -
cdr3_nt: TGTGCCAGCTCACTGACTGATTCTAGCACAGATACGCAGTATTTT
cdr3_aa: CASSLTDSSTDTQYF

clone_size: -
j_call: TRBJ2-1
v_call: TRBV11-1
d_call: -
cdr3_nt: TGTGCCAGCAGCTTAGGCTCCTACAATGAGCAGTTCTTC
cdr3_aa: CASSLGSYNEQFF

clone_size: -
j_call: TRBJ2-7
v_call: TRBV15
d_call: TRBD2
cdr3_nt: TGTGCCACCAGCAGAGATCGGGGACTAGCGGGAGGAGAGCAGTACTTC
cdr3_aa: CATSRDRGLAGGEQYF

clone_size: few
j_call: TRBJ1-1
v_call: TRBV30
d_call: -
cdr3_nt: TGTGCCTGGGGGGACCGGGAAGCTTTCTTT
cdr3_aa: CAWGDREAFF

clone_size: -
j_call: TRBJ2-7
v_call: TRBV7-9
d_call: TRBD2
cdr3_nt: TGTGCCAGCAGCTTAGTCCTAGCGGGGCCCTACGAGCAGTACTTC
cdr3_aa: CASSLVLAGPYEQYF

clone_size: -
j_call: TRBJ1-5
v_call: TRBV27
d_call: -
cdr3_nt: TGTGCCAGCAGCTGGGGCGGGTTCGGCCAGCCCCAGCATTTT
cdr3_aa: CASSWGGFGQPQHF

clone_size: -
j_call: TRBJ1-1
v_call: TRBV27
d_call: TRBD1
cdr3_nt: TGTGCCAGCAGTGCCGACCGTTGGAGCAGGGGGGACACTGAAGCTTTCTTT
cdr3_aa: CASSADRWSRGDTEAFF

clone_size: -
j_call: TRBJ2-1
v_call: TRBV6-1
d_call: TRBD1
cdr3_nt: TGTGCCAGCAGCACAGGGGGCTCCTACAATGAGCAGTTCTTC
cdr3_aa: CASSTGGSYNEQFF

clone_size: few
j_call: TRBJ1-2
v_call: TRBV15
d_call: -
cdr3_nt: TGTGCCACCAGCAGGGCTACTACAGGGCTTGGCGGCTACACCTTC
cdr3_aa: CATSRATTGLGGYTF

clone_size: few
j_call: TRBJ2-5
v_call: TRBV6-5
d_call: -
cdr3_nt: TGTGCCAGCAGTATGATTTTGGGCCCGGCGAAGACCCAGTACTTC
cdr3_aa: CASSMILGPAKTQYF

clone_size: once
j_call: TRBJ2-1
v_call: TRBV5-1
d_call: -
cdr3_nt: TGCGCCAGCAGCCAAATGTCGACCAAGTCCCGTGAGCAGTTCTTC
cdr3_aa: CASSQMSTKSREQFF

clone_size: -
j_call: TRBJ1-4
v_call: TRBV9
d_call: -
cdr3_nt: TGTGCCAGCAGCGTGACGGGGACTAGAAATGAAAAACTGTTTTTT
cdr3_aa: CASSVTGTRNEKLFF

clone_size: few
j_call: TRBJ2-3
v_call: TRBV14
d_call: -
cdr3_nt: TGTGCCAGCAGCCAAGAATCGTGGGGATCCACAGATACGCAGTATTTT
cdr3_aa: CASSQESWGSTDTQYF

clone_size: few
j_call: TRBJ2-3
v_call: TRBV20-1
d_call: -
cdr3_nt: TGCAGTCTGGGGGGAGATACGCAGTATTTT
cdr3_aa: CSLGGDTQYF

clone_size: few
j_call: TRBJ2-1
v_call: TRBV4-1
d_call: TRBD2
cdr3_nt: TGCGCCAGCCACGGACTAGCAGACAATGAGCAGTTCTTC
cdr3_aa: CASHGLADNEQFF

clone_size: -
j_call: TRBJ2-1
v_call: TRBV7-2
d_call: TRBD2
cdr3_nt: TGTGCCAGCAGCTCGACTAGCGGGTTTTACAATGAGCAGTTCTTC
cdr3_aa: CASSSTSGFYNEQFF

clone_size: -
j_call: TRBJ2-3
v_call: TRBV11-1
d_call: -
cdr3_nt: TGTGCCAGCACTGCGGGTACCCTAGGGAATACGCAGTATTTT
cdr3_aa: CASTAGTLGNTQYF

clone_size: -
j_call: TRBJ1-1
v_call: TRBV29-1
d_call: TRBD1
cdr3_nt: TGCAGCGGCCGACAGGGGGCCGGGACTGAAGCTTTCTTT
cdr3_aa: CSGRQGAGTEAFF

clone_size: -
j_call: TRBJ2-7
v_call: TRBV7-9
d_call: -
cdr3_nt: TGTGCCAGCGGGGGGGCCCCCTCCTACGAGCAGTACTTC
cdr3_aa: CASGGAPSYEQYF

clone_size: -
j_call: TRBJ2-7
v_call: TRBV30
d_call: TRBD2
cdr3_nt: TGTGCCTGGAGTATCAGGACGGTAGCGGGAGCCAACGAGCAGTACTTC
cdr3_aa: CAWSIRTVAGANEQYF

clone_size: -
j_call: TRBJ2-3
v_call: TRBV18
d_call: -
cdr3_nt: TGTGCCAGCTCACCGGAGGGGAGCGCGCAGTATTTT
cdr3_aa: CASSPEGSAQYF

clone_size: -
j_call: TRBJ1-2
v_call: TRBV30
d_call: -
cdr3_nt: TGTGCCTGGAGTGGGGGTGGCTACACCTTC
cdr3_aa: CAWSGGGYTF

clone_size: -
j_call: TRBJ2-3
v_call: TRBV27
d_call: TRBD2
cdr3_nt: TGTGCCAGCAGTCTAGCGGCCCTCACAGATACGCAGTATTTT
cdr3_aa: CASSLAALTDTQYF

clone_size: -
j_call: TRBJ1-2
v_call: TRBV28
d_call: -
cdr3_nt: TGTGCCAGCAGTCGGGCACCACTTGGCTACACCTTC
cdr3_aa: CASSRAPLGYTF

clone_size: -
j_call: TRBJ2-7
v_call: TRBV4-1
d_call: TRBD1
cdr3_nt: TGCGCCAGCAGCCAAGCCGGGACAGGGGCCTACGAGCAGTACTTC
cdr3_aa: CASSQAGTGAYEQYF

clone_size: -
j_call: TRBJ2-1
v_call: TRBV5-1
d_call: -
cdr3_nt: TGCGCCAGCAGCTTGGTCGGCAGTAGCTCCTACAATGAGCAGTTCTTC
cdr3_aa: CASSLVGSSSYNEQFF